What follows are 22 T cell receptor beta chains derived from one specimen sequenced in a study of shared clonotypes between healthy human individuals. Clones were sequenced by immunoSEQ multiplex PCR, and TCRdb holds only the in-frame ones, with some missing. The profile covers roughly 1,800,000 clones, with about 95% appearing a single time and less than 1.5% taken by the ten largest. Naive CD8 cells lacked CD45RO and underwent positive selection for CCR7, leaving out terminally differentiated effector memory CD45RA+ cells. Sequences were obtained from naive CD8+ T cells sorted from blood. The receptors derive from a man between 18 and 29 years old in good health.

This clone has a single count. The V gene is TRBV7-2, the J gene TRBJ1-1; no clear D. Deletions cut 1 base from V and 1 base from J, with 10 bases between. Germline CDR1 SGHTA, CDR2 FQGNSA. CDR3 length equals 15 residues. For the CDR3, the DNA is TGTGCCAGCAGCTTAGGGTTACGGGGGAACACTGAAGCTTTCTTT. Its translation: CASSLGLRGNTEAFF.

The V and J genes are TRBV5-1 and TRBJ2-1, with 10 positions matching TRBD2. The CDR3 loop spans 15 amino acids. V lost 2 bases and J lost 7; bases outside the gene matches: 6. Germline V lookup: CDR1 SGHRS, CDR2 YFSETQ. In DNA, the CDR3 is TGCGCCAGCAGCTTCCGAGCGGGAGGGATGAATGAGCAGTTCTTC. This codes for CASSFRAGGMNEQFF.

This chain uses TRBV9 with TRBJ2-7, with D perhaps matching TRBD1 or TRBD2 (5 bases each). From germline, CDR1 is SGDLS and CDR2 YYNGEE. V lost 2 bases, J lost 0 bases, and 12 bases lay in between. This CDR3 has 15 amino acids. The CDR3 coding sequence is TGTGCCAGCAGCGTCGGGGACGGACCCTCCTACGAGCAGTACTTC. It codes for CASSVGDGPSYEQYF.

This chain joins TRBV2 and TRBJ1-5; weak D call: TRBD1 (5 bases). Trimming removed 6 bases from V and 1 base from J, with 19 bases in between. From germline, CDR1 is SNHLY and CDR2 FYNNEI. CDR3 length equals 17 residues. CDR3 region: CASSPSVRPGSNQPQHF. The CDR3 DNA reads as TGTGCCAGCAGCCCCAGTGTTCGTCCAGGGAGCAATCAGCCCCAGCATTTT.

The chain couples TRBV7-3 to TRBJ2-1; 11 bases agree with TRBD2. From germline, CDR1 is SGHTA and CDR2 FQGTGA. The CDR3 has 17 residues. V dropped 0 bases and J dropped 4; count of bases not matched to a gene: 5. The DNA of the CDR3 is TGTGCCAGCAGCTTAACCCTAGCGGGGGGAGGGTACAATGAGCAGTTCTTC. It translates to CASSLTLAGGGYNEQFF. The whole variable domain, filled in from reference TRBV7-3 and TRBJ2-1, reads GAGVSQTPSNKVTEKGKYVELRCDPISGHTALYWYRQSLGQGPEFLIYFQGTGAADDSGLPNDRFFAVRPEGSVSTLKIQRTERGDSAVYLCASSLTLAGGGYNEQFFGPGTRLTVL.

V is TRBV6-5 and J is TRBJ2-7, with TRBD2 as a possible D gene (6 bases). There are 14 residues in the CDR3. In germline, CDR1 is MNHEY, CDR2 SVGAGI. The V and J ends lost 3 bases and 4 bases respectively, with 13 bases between them. The CDR3: CASSYGGVMYEQYF. In DNA, the CDR3 is TGTGCCAGCAGTTATGGAGGGGTAATGTACGAGCAGTACTTC.

This rearrangement joins TRBV7-9 to TRBJ2-7, with a possible D match to TRBD2 (5 bases). The ends were cut back, 1 base at V and 3 bases at J, with 16 bases in the middle. The CDR3 is 16 amino acids. Germline CDR1 SEHNR, CDR2 FQNEAQ (reference sequence). CDR3 bases: TGTGCCAGCAGCTTAGTAGGCCTAGCAGACGACTACGAGCAGTACTTC. Protein product: CASSLVGLADDYEQYF.

The chain couples TRBV5-1 to TRBJ2-7; D not resolved. The germline V gene encodes CDR1 SGHRS and CDR2 YFSETQ. This CDR3 contains 13 residues. V lost 6 bases and J 4 bases, leaving 14 bases between the germline ends. CDR3 in DNA: TGCGCCAGCATGAGTGATCTAGAATACGAGCAGTACTTC. Translating gives CASMSDLEYEQYF.

The chain joins TRBV4-3 to TRBJ1-4; 7 nucleotides line up with TRBD1. The CDR3 is 15 amino acids. Trimming at V came to 0 bases and at J to 8 bases, leaving 6 bases not matched to a gene. The germline V gene has CDR1 LGHNA and CDR2 YSLEER. This chain's CDR3 is CASSQDTGVGEKLFF. The CDR3 bases are TGCGCCAGCAGCCAAGATACAGGGGTAGGAGAAAAACTGTTTTTT.

This clone was seen only once. This chain joins TRBV30 and TRBJ2-7, with 10 bases aligning to TRBD1. V lost 2 bases and J lost 5; bases outside the gene matches: 6. The CDR3 consists of 14 residues. Germline loops: CDR1 GTSNPN, CDR2 SVGIG (reference sequence). CDR3 loop: CAWSNPGTGDEQYF. CDR3 nucleotide sequence: TGTGCCTGGAGTAATCCCGGGACAGGGGACGAGCAGTACTTC. The variable domain in full, with the rest retrieved from reference TRBV30 and TRBJ2-7, is SQTIHQWPATLVQPVGSPLSLECTVEGTSNPNLYWYRQAAGRGLQLLFYSVGIGQISSEVPQNLSASRPQDRQFILSSKKLLLSDSGFYLCAWSNPGTGDEQYFGPGTRLTVT.

CDR3 protein: CASSQGHAYEQYF. As DNA, the CDR3 is TGCGCCAGCAGCCAGGGACACGCCTACGAGCAGTACTTC. The chain carries TRBV4-3 and TRBJ2-7, with D tentatively TRBD1 (6 bases). Germline V gene lookup returns CDR1 LGHNA and CDR2 YSLEER. The CDR3 covers 13 residues. The V and J ends lost 3 bases and 2 bases respectively, with 8 bases between them.

V is TRBV5-8 and J is TRBJ2-1; D is undetermined. Germline assignment: CDR1 SGHTS and CDR2 YDEGEE. CDR3 length: 13 amino acids. Trimming removed 2 bases from V and 10 bases from J, with 13 bases in between. CDR3 sequence: CASSFITSEEQFF. The DNA for the CDR3 is TGTGCCAGCAGCTTTATTACGTCAGAGGAGCAGTTCTTC.

The chain joins TRBV4-1 to TRBJ2-3; 11 bases are shared with TRBD2. CDR3 length: 16 residues. CDR1 is MGHRA and CDR2 is YSYEKL in the germline V gene. The V gene end was trimmed by 7 bases and the J gene end by 0 bases; junction bases not matched to a gene: 6. CDR3 protein: CASTLSGGASTDTQYF. The CDR3 DNA reads as TGCGCCAGCACCCTTAGCGGGGGGGCTAGCACAGATACGCAGTATTTT.

The CDR3 coding sequence is TGTGCCGCACAGGGGTTTTATAGCAATCAGCCCCAGCATTTT. Its translation is CAAQGFYSNQPQHF. This chain links TRBV6-6 with TRBJ1-5; 7 nucleotides line up with TRBD1. Unmatched junction bases numbered 7, after V lost 11 bases and J lost 0 bases. Looked up from germline, CDR1 is MNHNY and CDR2 is SVGAGI (reference sequence). The CDR3 contains 14 residues.

The V call is TRBV2, the J call TRBJ1-2; the match to TRBD1 covers 9 bases. The trim removed 4 bases at V and 8 bases at J, leaving 8 bases unmatched. The CDR3 consists of 14 residues. CDR1 is SNHLY and CDR2 is FYNNEI in the germline V gene. In nucleotides, the CDR3 is TGTGCCAGCAGTGTGGGACAGGGATCTGGCGGCTACACCTTC. It specifies CASSVGQGSGGYTF.

V and J are TRBV13 and TRBJ2-7; the D is unclear. V was clipped by 5 bases and J by 2 bases, with 10 bases between them. The CDR3 has 13 residues. Germline V gene lookup returns CDR1 PRHDT and CDR2 FYEKMQ (reference sequence). The CDR3 reads CASSPIAAYEQYF. The DNA of the CDR3 is TGTGCCAGCAGCCCGATCGCGGCCTACGAGCAGTACTTC. The full variable domain, rest sourced from reference TRBV13 and TRBJ2-7, is AAGVIQSPRHLIKEKRETATLKCYPIPRHDTVYWYQQGPGQDPQFLISFYEKMQSDKGSIPDRFSAQQFSDYHSELNMSSLELGDSALYFCASSPIAAYEQYFGPGTRLTVT.

The gene calls are TRBV6-1 and TRBJ2-5, with D unclear. The ends were cut back, 6 bases at V and 2 bases at J, with 13 bases in the middle. CDR1 is MNHNS and CDR2 is SASEGT in the germline V gene. This CDR3 spans 14 amino acids. CDR3 sequence: CASSQRGLQETQYF. CDR3 nucleotide sequence: TGTGCCAGCAGCCAACGCGGTCTACAAGAGACCCAGTACTTC.

The chain combines TRBV6-5 with TRBJ2-1; TRBD1 is a possible D gene (5 bases). Trimming took 10 bases from V and 9 from J, leaving 13 bases between them. CDR1 and CDR2 (germline): MNHEY, SVGAGI. This CDR3 is built from 11 residues. CDR3 in DNA: TGTGCCACCCTAAAGGGGATTGAGCAGTTCTTC. Translating gives CATLKGIEQFF.

The rearrangement uses TRBV9 and TRBJ1-2; no clear D gene. Trimming pared 0 bases from V and 6 bases from J, leaving 15 bases between. The CDR3 spans 15 residues. Germline values: CDR1 SGDLS, CDR2 YYNGEE. The CDR3 bases are TGTGCCAGCAGCGTAGGGCTCATAGGTACTGATGGCTACACCTTC. Protein: CASSVGLIGTDGYTF.

The genes are TRBV14 and TRBJ1-2, with a weak D call TRBD1 (5 bases). CDR1 is SGHDN, CDR2 FVKESK, per germline. The CDR3 spans 15 residues. Trimming took off 0 bases at V and 4 bases at J, with 12 bases between the two ends. The CDR3 nucleotides read TGTGCCAGCAGCCAAGAGGGGGAGATACCCTATGGCTACACCTTC. As protein: CASSQEGEIPYGYTF.

V usage is TRBV7-9 and J usage is TRBJ1-2; possible D gene TRBD1, 5 bases. The CDR3 runs 15 residues. V lost 7 bases, J lost 3 bases, and 18 bases lay in between. Germline CDR1 is SEHNR and CDR2 is FQNEAQ (reference sequence). The CDR3 DNA sequence: TGTGCCAGCACTCCCATTCAGGGCCGTTACTATGGCTACACCTTC. Translated: CASTPIQGRYYGYTF. The full variable domain, in which reference TRBV7-9 and TRBJ1-2 provide the parts outside the CDR3, is DTGVSQNPRHKITKRGQNVTFRCDPISEHNRLYWYRQTLGQGPEFLTYFQNEAQLEKSRLLSDRFSAERPKGSFSTLEIQRTEQGDSAMYLCASTPIQGRYYGYTFGSGTRLTVV.

CDR3: CASSSPGANVLTF. CDR3 bases: TGTGCCAGCAGCAGTCCTGGGGCCAACGTCCTGACTTTC. The V call is TRBV9, the J call TRBJ2-6; D is unresolved. The CDR3 runs to 13 residues. CDR1 SGDLS and CDR2 YYNGEE come from the germline V gene. The V end was cut by 4 bases, the J end by 2 bases, with 4 bases between.